This is a list of T cell receptor beta chains from one sample in a study of blood T cell repertoires in COVID-19. Sequenced by immunoSEQ multiplex PCR; TCRdb stores in-frame clones only, minus some. The table includes about 89,000 clones, less than 90% detected once. The specimen sequenced was peripheral blood. The receptors shown here come from a man older than 75 with active or convalescent COVID-19. Each CDR3 is given with its conserved first and last residue. D genes are given only for firm matches. The size of a clone is reported for some rows only, either as once, few or many, or as a class for expanded clones.

j_gene	v_gene	d_gene	abundance	CDR3nt	CDR3aa
TRBJ2-2	TRBV5-1	NA	NA	TGCGCCAGCAGCCCGAAGATCGGTTCCGGGGAGCTGTTTTTT	CASSPKIGSGELFF
TRBJ2-3	TRBV6-1	TRBD1	NA	TGTGCCAGCAGTGAAAGTCAGGGGGCGGGAGATACGCAGTATTTT	CASSESQGAGDTQYF
TRBJ1-1	TRBV7-9	NA	NA	TGTGCCAGCAGAGGGGATCTCGGAAATACTGAAGCTTTCTTT	CASRGDLGNTEAFF
TRBJ2-3	TRBV19	TRBD2	NA	TGTGCCAGTAGTATATCAGTAGCGGGAGCGAGGAATACGCAGTATTTT	CASSISVAGARNTQYF
TRBJ2-1	TRBV7-2	TRBD2	many	TGTGCCAGCAGCTTAGGTCTCGGGAGCGGGAGTGGTAGTGAGCAGTTCTTC	CASSLGLGSGSGSEQFF
TRBJ2-7	TRBV7-6	NA	once	TGTGCCAGCAGCCGAGACAGGTTATCCTACGAGCAGTACTTC	CASSRDRLSYEQYF
TRBJ2-3	TRBV28	TRBD1	NA	TGTGCCAGCAGTTTAACTGGGACAGGGACAGATACGCAGTATTTT	CASSLTGTGTDTQYF
TRBJ1-5	TRBV28	NA	NA	TGTGCCAGCAGGACAGAAGGCAATCAGCCCCAGCATTTT	CASRTEGNQPQHF
TRBJ2-3	TRBV19	TRBD2	NA	TGTGCCAGTAGTGCAGGACTAGCGGGAGGTGATGCAGATACGCAGTATTTT	CASSAGLAGGDADTQYF
TRBJ2-2	TRBV7-3	NA	NA	TGTGCCAGCAGCTCCGGTTGGGCCAACGGGGAGCTGTTTTTT	CASSSGWANGELFF
TRBJ1-5	TRBV18	NA	NA	TGTGCCAGCTCACCTAGGGGGAGTAGCAATCAGCCCCAGCATTTT	CASSPRGSSNQPQHF
TRBJ2-7	TRBV20-1	NA	once	TGCAGTGCTAGACCCGACATAGAGCAGTACTTC	CSARPDIEQYF
TRBJ1-2	TRBV5-6	NA	NA	TGTGCCAGCAGCTTGGTCCTCGGGGGCTACACCTTC	CASSLVLGGYTF
TRBJ2-1	TRBV29-1	TRBD2	NA	TGCAGCGTTGTACTAGCGGGAGCCGCGGGCAATGAGCAGTTCTTC	CSVVLAGAAGNEQFF
TRBJ2-1	TRBV7-2	TRBD2	few	TGTGCCAGCGTAGGAGGGGCGGGAGGGCAGTACAATGAGCAGTTCTTC	CASVGGAGGQYNEQFF
TRBJ1-5	TRBV6-2/TRBV6-3	NA	NA	TGTGCCAGCAGTTCGGGACTACGTCAGCCCCAGCATTTT	CASSSGLRQPQHF
TRBJ1-2	TRBV7-2	NA	NA	TGTGCCAGCAGCCCCCGCCACACTAGCTTCTATGGCTACACCTTC	CASSPRHTSFYGYTF
TRBJ1-1	TRBV6-4	NA	NA	TGTGCCAGCATTCGGACTCCCCGGGACACTGAAGCTTTCTTT	CASIRTPRDTEAFF
TRBJ2-1	TRBV7-2	TRBD2	NA	TGTGCCAGCAGCACAGCCACCGTTAGCGGGAGGATTCTCAATGAGCAGTTCTTC	CASSTATVSGRILNEQFF
TRBJ1-5	TRBV9	TRBD1	NA	TGTGCCAGCAGCAAGGGACAGGGGAGCGGTCAGCCCCAGCATTTT	CASSKGQGSGQPQHF
TRBJ1-2	TRBV7-2	NA	NA	TGTGCCAGCAGTTATGACAGAAACTATGGCTACACCTTC	CASSYDRNYGYTF
TRBJ2-5	TRBV5-4	TRBD2	few	TGTGCCAGCAGCTCCCCCGGGACTAGCGGGAGAGAGACCCAGTACTTC	CASSSPGTSGRETQYF
TRBJ2-2	TRBV6-2/TRBV6-3	NA	NA	TGTGCCAGCAGTTACTCGAATCCGGCAGGGGTTTTGTCCGGGGAGCTGTTTTTT	CASSYSNPAGVLSGELFF
TRBJ2-7	TRBV7-2	NA	NA	TGTGCCAGCAGCTTACAGGACAACCTGGGCTACGAGCAGTACTTC	CASSLQDNLGYEQYF
TRBJ2-5	TRBV2	TRBD2	many	TGTGCCAGCAGTCGAGGACTAGCGGGACAAGAGACCCAGTACTTC	CASSRGLAGQETQYF
TRBJ1-5	TRBV9	TRBD1	NA	TGTGCCAGCAGCGTAGCCGGGACAGTTAATCAGCCCCAGCATTTT	CASSVAGTVNQPQHF
TRBJ2-1	TRBV29-1	TRBD2	few	TGCAGCGTCCTGCTGAGCGGGGTACAACATGAGCAGTTCTTC	CSVLLSGVQHEQFF
TRBJ2-1	TRBV4-1	TRBD2	NA	TGCGCCAGCAGCCAAGTTGGTAGCGGGAGGTCCCATGAGCAGTTCTTC	CASSQVGSGRSHEQFF